What follows describes a single TCR beta chain. After removal of 9 bases from V and 2 bases from J, the junction contained 14 bases not matched to a gene. The CDR3 covers 18 residues. The germline CDR1 and CDR2 sequences are ENHRY and SYGVKD. The sample comes from a study of blood T cell repertoires in COVID-19. In the study overall: Both acute and convalescent COVID-19 samples were obtained from the United States, Italy and Spain.

Assay used: immunoSEQ multiplex PCR; TCRdb lists only in-frame clones, some missing. The sample includes about 520,000 clones, around 85% of them seen just once. The receptor was isolated from a human donor in a cohort sampled during active COVID-19. The V and J genes are TRBV10-3 and TRBJ2-1; 12 bases match TRBD2. Sequencing was carried out using peripheral blood. The CDR3 sequence is CAIKETSGRGGPYNEQFF. In DNA form, the CDR3 reads TGTGCCATTAAAGAGACTAGCGGGAGAGGAGGCCCCTACAATGAGCAGTTCTTC.